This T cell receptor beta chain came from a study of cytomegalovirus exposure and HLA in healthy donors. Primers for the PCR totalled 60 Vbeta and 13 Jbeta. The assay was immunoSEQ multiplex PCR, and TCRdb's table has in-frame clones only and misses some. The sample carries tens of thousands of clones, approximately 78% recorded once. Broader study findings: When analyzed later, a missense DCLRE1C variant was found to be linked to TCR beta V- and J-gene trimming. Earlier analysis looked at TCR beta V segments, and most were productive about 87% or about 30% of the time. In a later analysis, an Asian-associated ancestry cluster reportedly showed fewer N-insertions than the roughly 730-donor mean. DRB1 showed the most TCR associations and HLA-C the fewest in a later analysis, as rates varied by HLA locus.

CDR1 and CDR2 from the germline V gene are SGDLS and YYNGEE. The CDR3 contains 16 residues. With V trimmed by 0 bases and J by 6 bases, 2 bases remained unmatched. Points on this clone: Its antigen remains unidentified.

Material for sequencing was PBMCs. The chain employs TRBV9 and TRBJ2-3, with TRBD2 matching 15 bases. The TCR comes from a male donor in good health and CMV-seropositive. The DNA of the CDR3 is TGTGCCAGCAGCGTAGGGACTAGCGGGAGGGGCGATACGCAGTATTTT. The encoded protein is CASSVGTSGRGDTQYF.